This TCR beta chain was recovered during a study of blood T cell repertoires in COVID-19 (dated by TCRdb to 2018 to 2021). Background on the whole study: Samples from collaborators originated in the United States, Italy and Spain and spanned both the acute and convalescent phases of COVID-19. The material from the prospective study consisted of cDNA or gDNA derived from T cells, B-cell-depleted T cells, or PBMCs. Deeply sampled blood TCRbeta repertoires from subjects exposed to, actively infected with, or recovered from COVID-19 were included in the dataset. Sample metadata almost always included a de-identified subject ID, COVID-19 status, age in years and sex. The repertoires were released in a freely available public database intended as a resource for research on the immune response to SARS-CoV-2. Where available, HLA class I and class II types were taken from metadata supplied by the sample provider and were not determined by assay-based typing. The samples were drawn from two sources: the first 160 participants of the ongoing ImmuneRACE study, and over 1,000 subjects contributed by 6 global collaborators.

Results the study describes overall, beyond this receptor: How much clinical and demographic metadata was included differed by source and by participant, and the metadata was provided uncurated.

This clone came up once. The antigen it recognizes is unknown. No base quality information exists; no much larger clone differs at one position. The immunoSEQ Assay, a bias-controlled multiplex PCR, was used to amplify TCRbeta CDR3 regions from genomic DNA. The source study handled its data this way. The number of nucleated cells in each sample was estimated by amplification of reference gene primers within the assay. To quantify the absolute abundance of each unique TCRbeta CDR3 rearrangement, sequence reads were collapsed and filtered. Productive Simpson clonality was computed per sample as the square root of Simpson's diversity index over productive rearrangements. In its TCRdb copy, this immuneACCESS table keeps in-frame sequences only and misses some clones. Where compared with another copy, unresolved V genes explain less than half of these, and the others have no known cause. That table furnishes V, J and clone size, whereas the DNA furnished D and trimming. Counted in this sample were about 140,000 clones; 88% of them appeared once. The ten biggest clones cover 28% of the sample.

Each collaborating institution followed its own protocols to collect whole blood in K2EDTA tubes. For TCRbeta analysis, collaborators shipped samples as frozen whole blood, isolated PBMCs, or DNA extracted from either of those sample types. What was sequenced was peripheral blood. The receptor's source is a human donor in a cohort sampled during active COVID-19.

The CDR3 region reads CASSGGTGNQPQHF. The DNA reads TGTGCCAGCAGTGGTGGGACAGGGAATCAGCCCCAGCATTTT. The V and J genes are TRBV2 and TRBJ1-5; 9 middle bases align to TRBD1. The CDR1 and CDR2 encoded by the germline V gene are SNHLY and FYNNEI. V is pruned by 4 bases and J by 4 bases, leaving 2 bases of the junction without a gene match. The CDR3 runs 14 amino acids, cysteine and phenylalanine included. The only DNA kept is the CDR3, 42 bases in frame from the first base.